The 19 T cell receptor beta chains reported below all come from one sample, sequenced in a study of T cell repertoires in cytomegalovirus infection. TCRdb recomputed calls from the reads with MiXCR, one row per CDR3 protein. The table lists hundreds of thousands of distinct CDR3 sequences, approximately 33% of them singletons. No antigen has been identified for these receptors. The sample in question was cultured PBMCs, obtained from culture after CMV antigen stimulation. Receptor source: a human donor in good health (CMV status not recorded). Some clones in this sample may be carry-over from other donors' samples.

This clonotype was observed many times. The chain recombines TRBV7-8 with TRBJ2-3, with 7 bases identical to TRBD2. This CDR3 contains 18 residues. The V gene end was trimmed by 4 bases and the J gene end by 3 bases; junction bases not matched to a gene: 16. CDR1 SGHVS and CDR2 FQNEAQ come from the germline V gene. The CDR3 loop reads CASSSRAVAGVGTDTQYF. The CDR3 DNA sequence: TGTGCCAGCAGCTCGAGGGCGGTGGCGGGAGTTGGAACAGATACGCAGTATTTT. The variable domain in full, completed from reference TRBV7-8 and TRBJ2-3, reads GAGVSQSPRYKVAKRGQDVALRCDPISGHVSLFWYQQALGQGPEFLTYFQNEAQLDKSGLPSDRFFAERPEGSVSTLKIQRTQQEDSAVYLCASSSRAVAGVGTDTQYFGPGTRLTVL.

The rearrangement joins TRBV5-4 to TRBJ2-3, with D maybe TRBD2 (6 bases). The CDR3 runs to 16 residues. V was clipped by 5 bases and J by 3 bases, with 19 bases between them. Germline V gene sequence: CDR1 SGHNT, CDR2 YYREEE (reference sequence). The CDR3 loop is CASSQPNAGPTDTQYF. The CDR3 DNA sequence: TGTGCCAGCAGTCAACCAAATGCGGGGCCGACAGATACGCAGTATTTT.

This clonotype has just a few counts. The chain recombines TRBV19 with TRBJ1-6; D not certain. Germline lookup yields CDR1 LNHDA and CDR2 SQIVND (reference sequence). V was clipped by 5 bases and J by 0 bases, with 20 bases between them. The CDR3 runs 19 residues. CDR3 sequence: CASSPRPGVLSSYNSPLHF. The CDR3 DNA reads as TGTGCCAGTAGTCCACGCCCCGGGGTACTGAGCTCCTATAATTCACCCCTCCACTTT.

The chain is built from TRBV6-1 and TRBJ2-7, with TRBD1 matching 7 bases. The CDR3 spans 15 residues. From germline, CDR1 is MNHNS and CDR2 SASEGT. Trimming cost V 5 bases and J 4 bases; bases outside gene matches: 11. The DNA of the CDR3 is TGTGCCAGCAGTCGATCTCCGGGACAGAGGTACGAGCAGTACTTC. Amino acids: CASSRSPGQRYEQYF.

V gene TRBV6-2 or TRBV6-3 combines with J gene TRBJ1-1, with D unclear. The germline CDR1 and CDR2 sequences are MNHEY and SVGEGT. Trimming left V 4 bases short and J 5 bases short, with 17 bases between. The CDR3 totals 15 residues. The CDR3 sequence: CASSSGGSLETEAFF. The CDR3, as DNA: TGTGCCAGCAGTTCCGGCGGGTCTCTTGAGACTGAAGCTTTCTTT.

In its sample, this clonotype was seen a few times. This sequence joins TRBV20-1 and TRBJ2-1; maybe TRBD2 (5 bases). Germline CDR1 reads DFQATT; CDR2 reads SNEGSKA (reference sequence). Deletions cut 0 bases from V and 1 base from J, with 7 bases between. CDR3 size: 14 residues. The CDR3 DNA follows: TGCAGTGCTAGAGATACGGGATCCTACAATGAGCAGTTCTTC. Translation gives CSARDTGSYNEQFF.

The chain joins TRBV6-6 to TRBJ2-7; maybe TRBD1 (6 bases). The CDR3 consists of 15 residues. Trimming left V 6 bases short and J 0 bases short, with 15 bases between. Germline CDR1 MNHNY, CDR2 SVGAGI (reference sequence). The CDR3 spells CASSPRWDNSYEQYF. Written as DNA, the CDR3 is TGTGCCAGCAGCCCCAGATGGGACAACTCCTACGAGCAGTACTTC.

This clonotype was observed at least ten times. One junction end disagrees with the germline gene, perhaps due to a read error. J is TRBJ2-1 and V is TRBV12-3 or TRBV12-4; 12 bases line up with TRBD2. There are 12 residues in the CDR3. The CDR3 here is CASSLTSGRGIF. The CDR3 DNA reads as TGTGCCAGCAGTTTGACTAGCGGGAGAGGGATCTTC.

This clonotype was picked up a small number of times. The chain joins TRBV9 to TRBJ2-3, with D possibly being TRBD1 (6 bases). V gave up 4 bases and J gave up 4 bases, with 10 bases separating them. The germline V gene has CDR1 SGDLS and CDR2 YYNGEE. The CDR3 is 13 amino acids. CDR3 region: CASSPNRADTQYF. CDR3 bases: TGTGCCAGCAGCCCCAACAGGGCAGATACGCAGTATTTT.

The chain recombines TRBV19 with TRBJ1-6, with D possibly matching TRBD1 (5 bases). The CDR3 consists of 14 residues. Trimming removed 7 bases at V and 9 bases at J, with 16 bases between. Germline V gene lookup returns CDR1 LNHDA and CDR2 SQIVND (reference sequence). Here the CDR3 reads CASIGRGGGSPLHF. In DNA form, the CDR3 reads TGTGCCAGTATCGGACGCGGGGGAGGTTCACCCCTCCACTTT.

The chain recombines TRBV7-9 with TRBJ1-1; D uncertain. V lost 5 bases, J lost 4 bases, and 11 bases lay in between. CDR1 and CDR2 (germline): SEHNR, FQNEAQ (reference sequence). This CDR3 is 13 amino acids long. In DNA, the CDR3 is TGTGCCAGCAGCCAAAAGGTGGGCACTGAAGCTTTCTTT. Protein product: CASSQKVGTEAFF.

This clonotype was seen repeatedly, ten times or more. The rearrangement joins TRBV7-2 to TRBJ2-3; D may be TRBD2 (6 bases). Germline V gene data show CDR1 as SGHTA and CDR2 as FQGNSA. Trimming removed 4 bases from V and 2 bases from J, with 19 bases in between. This CDR3 has 17 residues. The CDR3, as DNA: TGTGCCAGCAGCTCCCGAGACTCACTAGCTTACACAGATACGCAGTATTTT. Translation: CASSSRDSLAYTDTQYF.

The V and J genes are TRBV14 and TRBJ1-2; D uncertain. This CDR3 contains 15 residues. Germline lookup yields CDR1 SGHDN and CDR2 FVKESK. V lost 0 bases and J 3 bases, leaving 11 bases between the germline ends. The CDR3 DNA follows: TGTGCCAGCAGCCAAGAGGCGGGAATACACTATGGCTACACCTTC. It specifies CASSQEAGIHYGYTF.

The chain links TRBV20-1 to TRBJ1-2, with 8 bases that match TRBD1. With V trimmed by 6 bases and J by 5 bases, 11 bases remained unmatched. Per germline, CDR1 DFQATT and CDR2 SNEGSKA (reference sequence). The CDR3 sequence is 14 residues long. CDR3 protein: CSASGTGHGYGYTF. The CDR3 coding sequence is TGCAGTGCCTCTGGGACAGGTCATGGTTATGGCTACACCTTC.

The chain carries TRBV27 and TRBJ2-2; 8 bases are a match to TRBD2. There are 20 residues in the CDR3. From germline, CDR1 is MNHEY and CDR2 SMNVEV (reference sequence). The V gene end was trimmed by 2 bases and the J gene end by 4 bases; junction bases not matched to a gene: 18. CDR3 in DNA: TGTGCCAGCAGTTTACTCTCAGTTGGGTGGGCGGGAGGAGGCACCGGGGAGCTGTTTTTT. Its protein is CASSLLSVGWAGGGTGELFF.

This clonotype was seen a single time. The V call is TRBV7-9, the J call TRBJ2-6; 12 bases are a match to TRBD1. The CDR3 is 18 residues long. J was trimmed by 1 base and V by 5 bases; bases with no gene match: 6. Germline loops: CDR1 SEHNR, CDR2 FQNEAQ (reference sequence). CDR3 coding DNA: TGTGCCAGCAGCCTCGGGACAGGGGGCGCTTCTGGGGCCAACGTCCTGACTTTC. The encoded protein is CASSLGTGGASGANVLTF.

The rearrangement joins TRBV7-8 to TRBJ2-5; TRBD1 is a possible D gene (6 bases). V was pared by 0 bases and J by 5 bases, with 13 bases between. This CDR3 spans 15 amino acids. In germline, CDR1 is SGHVS, CDR2 FQNEAQ. This chain's CDR3 is CASSLAGQTGETQYF. The CDR3 bases are TGTGCCAGCAGCTTAGCGGGACAAACCGGGGAGACCCAGTACTTC.

This clonotype was picked up many times. For the CDR3, the DNA is TGTGCCAGCAGCTCCCGGGCCAGGAGTGAGCAGTTCTTC. Its translation is CASSSRARSEQFF. The rearrangement links TRBV7-2 to TRBJ2-1; D not certain. The CDR3 has 13 residues. Trimming pared 4 bases from V and 9 bases from J, leaving 13 bases between. Germline CDR1 is SGHTA and CDR2 is FQGNSA.

This clonotype was counted a single time. This chain joins TRBV29-1 and TRBJ1-5; no clear D. This CDR3 spans 12 amino acids. The V and J ends lost 7 bases and 4 bases respectively, with 11 bases between them. Germline CDR1 SQVTM, CDR2 ANQGSEA. The CDR3 spells CSAGDGNQPQHF. The CDR3 bases are TGCAGCGCTGGGGATGGAAATCAGCCCCAGCATTTT.